The entry below describes one T cell receptor (beta chain). The antigen remains unidentified. The data were taken from a study of shared clonotypes between healthy human individuals. Study results and limitations: Approximately 4.5% was the fraction of naive CD4 clonotypes found shared across several donors. Among donors, sharing of clonotypes was expected to be affected by sequencing depth. Despite large depth, sorted-subset datasets appeared incompletely sequenced.

Sequencing was performed with immunoSEQ multiplex PCR; in TCRdb, only in-frame clones are kept and a portion is missing. The top ten clones hold around 0.15% of a sample with about 2.4 million clones, roughly nine tenths of them seen once. The CDR3 is made up of 15 amino acids. Per germline, CDR1 LNHNV and CDR2 YYDKDF (reference sequence). The V and J ends lost 3 bases and 7 bases respectively, with 15 bases between them. The sequencing sample was made of naive CD4+ T cells sorted from blood. Subset given: CD45RA+ positively selected. The TCR sequence derives from a man younger than 35 in good health. The chain links TRBV15 to TRBJ1-4; weak D call: TRBD1 (5 bases). The CDR3 DNA is TGTGCCACCAGCAGTATAGGGGTGGGCGGTGAAAAACTGTTTTTT. Its protein product is CATSSIGVGGEKLFF.